A selection of T cell receptor beta chains follows, all from one sample in a study of T cell responses to AZD1222 COVID-19 vaccine. Sequenced by immunoSEQ multiplex PCR; TCRdb stores in-frame clones only, minus some. Of roughly 170,000 clones listed, roughly 93% are singletons. The source was peripheral blood, collected on day 0 of AZD1222 vaccination. These receptors were obtained from an adult in good health. CDR3s include the opening cysteine and the closing phenylalanine or tryptophan. Fields, in order: V gene, CDR3 length, D gene, clone size, J gene, CDR3 DNA, CDR3 protein. A D gene is named only where the DNA matches it firmly. Expanded clones get a size class; other rows say once, few or many, or leave the size out.

V gene: TRBV9; CDR3 length: 15; D gene: TRBD1; clone size: once; J gene: TRBJ2-2; CDR3 DNA: TGTGCCAGCAGCGTCCGGGACAGGGGAACCGGGGAGCTGTTTTTT; CDR3 protein: CASSVRDRGTGELFF
V gene: TRBV9; CDR3 length: 13; D gene: NA; clone size: NA; J gene: TRBJ2-7; CDR3 DNA: TGTGCCAGCAGCGTAGGTGAGGGACGCGAGCAGTACTTC; CDR3 protein: CASSVGEGREQYF
V gene: TRBV7-2; CDR3 length: 15; D gene: TRBD2; clone size: NA; J gene: TRBJ2-3; CDR3 DNA: TGTGCCAGCAGCCATACTAGCGGGGGCACAGATACGCAGTATTTT; CDR3 protein: CASSHTSGGTDTQYF
V gene: TRBV6-5; CDR3 length: 13; D gene: TRBD1; clone size: NA; J gene: TRBJ1-5; CDR3 DNA: TGTGCCAGCAGATTGCAGGGGGGTCAGCCCCAGCATTTT; CDR3 protein: CASRLQGGQPQHF
V gene: TRBV7-3; CDR3 length: 13; D gene: NA; clone size: NA; J gene: TRBJ1-1; CDR3 DNA: TGTGCCAGCAGCCCCACACTGAACACTGAAGCTTTCTTT; CDR3 protein: CASSPTLNTEAFF
V gene: TRBV6-2/TRBV6-3; CDR3 length: 16; D gene: NA; clone size: NA; J gene: TRBJ1-6; CDR3 DNA: TGTGCCAGCAGTTACTCGATCGCAGGGTATAATTCACCCCTCCACTTT; CDR3 protein: CASSYSIAGYNSPLHF
V gene: TRBV5-1; CDR3 length: 14; D gene: NA; clone size: NA; J gene: TRBJ2-7; CDR3 DNA: TGCGCCAGCAGCCCGGACAGTAGCTCCTACGAGCAGTACTTC; CDR3 protein: CASSPDSSSYEQYF
V gene: TRBV7-9; CDR3 length: 15; D gene: TRBD1; clone size: NA; J gene: TRBJ1-1; CDR3 DNA: TGTGCCAGCAGCTCCCAGGGGACAGGGGGCACTGAAGCTTTCTTT; CDR3 protein: CASSSQGTGGTEAFF
V gene: TRBV6-2/TRBV6-3; CDR3 length: 16; D gene: NA; clone size: NA; J gene: TRBJ1-1; CDR3 DNA: TGTGCCAGCAGTTACTCAAGGATAAGCCTGAACACTGAAGCTTTCTTT; CDR3 protein: CASSYSRISLNTEAFF
V gene: TRBV29-1; CDR3 length: 14; D gene: NA; clone size: NA; J gene: TRBJ2-1; CDR3 DNA: TGCAGCGTTGAGGACACCCGTGCCTACAATGAGCAGTTCTTC; CDR3 protein: CSVEDTRAYNEQFF
V gene: TRBV10-3; CDR3 length: 16; D gene: NA; clone size: NA; J gene: TRBJ1-6; CDR3 DNA: TGTGCCATCAGTGCGAGGGGATTCCAATATAATTCACCCCTCCACTTT; CDR3 protein: CAISARGFQYNSPLHF
V gene: TRBV2; CDR3 length: 15; D gene: TRBD2; clone size: NA; J gene: TRBJ2-5; CDR3 DNA: TGTGCCAGCAGAGCGACTAGCTCGGGGTGGGAGACCCAGTACTTC; CDR3 protein: CASRATSSGWETQYF
V gene: TRBV29-1; CDR3 length: 15; D gene: TRBD1; clone size: NA; J gene: TRBJ2-5; CDR3 DNA: TGCAGCGTTGCAGCCGGGGACAGAGGGGGAGAGACCCAGTACTTC; CDR3 protein: CSVAAGDRGGETQYF
V gene: TRBV6-5; CDR3 length: 14; D gene: NA; clone size: NA; J gene: TRBJ2-3; CDR3 DNA: TGTGCCAGCGCTACTACGTCTAGCACAGATACGCAGTATTTT; CDR3 protein: CASATTSSTDTQYF
V gene: TRBV28; CDR3 length: 13; D gene: NA; clone size: NA; J gene: TRBJ1-1; CDR3 DNA: TGTGCCAGCCAGGTCCCAGGCCCCTCTGAAGCTTTCTTT; CDR3 protein: CASQVPGPSEAFF
V gene: TRBV6-5; CDR3 length: 15; D gene: NA; clone size: NA; J gene: TRBJ1-1; CDR3 DNA: TGTGCCAGCAGTTACTCAGAGGGTATGAACACTGAAGCTTTCTTT; CDR3 protein: CASSYSEGMNTEAFF
V gene: TRBV7-2; CDR3 length: 16; D gene: NA; clone size: NA; J gene: TRBJ1-3; CDR3 DNA: TGTGCCAGCAGCAACCGACAGGCCAGCTCTGGAAACACCATATATTTT; CDR3 protein: CASSNRQASSGNTIYF
V gene: TRBV7-2; CDR3 length: 17; D gene: NA; clone size: NA; J gene: TRBJ2-2; CDR3 DNA: TGTGCCAGCAGCTTTGCGGCGCGCGGCGACTACACCGGGGAGCTGTTTTTT; CDR3 protein: CASSFAARGDYTGELFF
V gene: TRBV9; CDR3 length: 15; D gene: TRBD1; clone size: once; J gene: TRBJ1-4; CDR3 DNA: TGTGCCAGCAGCGTAGAAGGGGGCGCGGGGGAAAAACTGTTTTTT; CDR3 protein: CASSVEGGAGEKLFF
V gene: TRBV13; CDR3 length: 14; D gene: TRBD2; clone size: NA; J gene: TRBJ2-7; CDR3 DNA: TGTGCCAGCAGCTTAGTCCTAGCGGGGTACGAGCAGTACTTC; CDR3 protein: CASSLVLAGYEQYF
V gene: TRBV7-3; CDR3 length: 14; D gene: NA; clone size: once; J gene: TRBJ1-3; CDR3 DNA: TGTGCCAGCAGCAGGGGAAGCTCTGGAAACACCATATATTTT; CDR3 protein: CASSRGSSGNTIYF
V gene: TRBV27; CDR3 length: 18; D gene: TRBD1; clone size: NA; J gene: TRBJ1-5; CDR3 DNA: TGTGCCAGCACTCCCACCGGGACAGGGGGTTTTAGCAATCAGCCCCAGCATTTT; CDR3 protein: CASTPTGTGGFSNQPQHF
V gene: TRBV7-7; CDR3 length: 14; D gene: NA; clone size: NA; J gene: TRBJ2-2; CDR3 DNA: TGTGCCAGCAGCTTGGGTCTGAACACCGGGGAGCTGTTTTTT; CDR3 protein: CASSLGLNTGELFF
V gene: TRBV24-1; CDR3 length: 15; D gene: NA; clone size: NA; J gene: TRBJ1-4; CDR3 DNA: TGTGCCACCAGTGATCCGGTCCGGGGAGCCGAAAAACTGTTTTTT; CDR3 protein: CATSDPVRGAEKLFF
V gene: TRBV2; CDR3 length: 13; D gene: NA; clone size: NA; J gene: TRBJ2-1; CDR3 DNA: TGTGCCAGCAGTGCCTATGTCTCCAATGAGCAGTTCTTC; CDR3 protein: CASSAYVSNEQFF
V gene: TRBV14; CDR3 length: 14; D gene: NA; clone size: NA; J gene: TRBJ1-4; CDR3 DNA: TGTGCCAGCAGCCCCTCCCGGGGTTTTGGAAAACTGTTTTTT; CDR3 protein: CASSPSRGFGKLFF
V gene: TRBV3-1/TRBV3-2; CDR3 length: 17; D gene: NA; clone size: NA; J gene: TRBJ1-6; CDR3 DNA: TGTGCCAGCAGCCAAGAAGGACCGGGTAGGGGGTTCCGACCCCTCCACTTT; CDR3 protein: CASSQEGPGRGFRPLHF
V gene: TRBV27; CDR3 length: 14; D gene: NA; clone size: NA; J gene: TRBJ1-6; CDR3 DNA: TGTGCCAGCAGTTTCATAGGCTCCCGAATGAACCTCCACTTT; CDR3 protein: CASSFIGSRMNLHF
V gene: TRBV24-1; CDR3 length: 15; D gene: NA; clone size: once; J gene: TRBJ2-3; CDR3 DNA: TGTGCCACCAGTGATCCCCAGGGGTCAGCAGATACGCAGTATTTT; CDR3 protein: CATSDPQGSADTQYF